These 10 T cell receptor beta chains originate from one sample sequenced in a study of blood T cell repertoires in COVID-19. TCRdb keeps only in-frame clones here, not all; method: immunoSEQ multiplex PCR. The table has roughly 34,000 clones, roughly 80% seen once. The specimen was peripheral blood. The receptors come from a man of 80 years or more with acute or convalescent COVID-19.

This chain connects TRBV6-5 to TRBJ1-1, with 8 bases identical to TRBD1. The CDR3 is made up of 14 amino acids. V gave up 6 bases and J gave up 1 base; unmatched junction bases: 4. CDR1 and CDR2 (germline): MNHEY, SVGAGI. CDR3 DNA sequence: TGTGCCAGCAGGAGGGACAGGAGGAACACTGAAGCTTTCTTT. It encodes CASRRDRRNTEAFF.

CDR3 protein: CASSKGLAGGEQYF. The CDR3 DNA reads TGTGCCAGCAGCAAGGGACTAGCGGGAGGGGAGCAGTACTTC. V gene TRBV13 combines with J gene TRBJ2-7; 16 bases are a match to TRBD2. V was clipped by 5 bases and J by 7 bases; unmatched bases: 2. The CDR3 has 14 amino acids. Germline V lookup: CDR1 PRHDT, CDR2 FYEKMQ (reference sequence).

CDR3 coding DNA: TGTGCCAGTAGTAGCCAGACTGCAGGGGAGCTGTTTTTT. This gives the protein CASSSQTAGELFF. V and J are TRBV19 and TRBJ2-2; the D is unclear. The V end was cut by 4 bases, the J end by 8 bases, with 11 bases between. The CDR3 covers 13 residues. Looked up from germline, CDR1 is LNHDA and CDR2 is SQIVND (reference sequence).

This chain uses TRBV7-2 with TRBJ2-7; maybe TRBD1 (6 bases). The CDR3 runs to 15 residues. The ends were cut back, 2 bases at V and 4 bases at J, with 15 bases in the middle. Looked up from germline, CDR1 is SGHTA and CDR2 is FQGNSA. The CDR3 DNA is TGTGCCAGCAGCTTATTGGGGGCAGCCGATTACGAGCAGTACTTC. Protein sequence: CASSLLGAADYEQYF.

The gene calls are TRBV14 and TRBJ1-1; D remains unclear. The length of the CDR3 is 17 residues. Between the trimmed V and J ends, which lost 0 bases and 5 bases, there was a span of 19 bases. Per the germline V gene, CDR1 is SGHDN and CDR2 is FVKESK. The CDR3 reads CASSQDVISAVRTEAFF. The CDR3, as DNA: TGTGCCAGCAGCCAAGACGTAATCAGTGCGGTCCGGACTGAAGCTTTCTTT.

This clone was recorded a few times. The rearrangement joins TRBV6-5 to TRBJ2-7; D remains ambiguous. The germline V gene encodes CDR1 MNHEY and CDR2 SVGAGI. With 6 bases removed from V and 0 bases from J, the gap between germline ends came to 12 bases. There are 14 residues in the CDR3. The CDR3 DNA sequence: TGTGCCAGCAGATTGACGGAGAGCTCCTACGAGCAGTACTTC. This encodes CASRLTESSYEQYF.

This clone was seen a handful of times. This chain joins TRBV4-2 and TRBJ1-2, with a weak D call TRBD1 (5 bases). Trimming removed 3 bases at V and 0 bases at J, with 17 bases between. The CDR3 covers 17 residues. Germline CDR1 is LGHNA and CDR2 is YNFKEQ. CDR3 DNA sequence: TGTGCCAGCAGCCAGTATTTACAGGAGGGGCCTAACTATGGCTACACCTTC. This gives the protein CASSQYLQEGPNYGYTF.

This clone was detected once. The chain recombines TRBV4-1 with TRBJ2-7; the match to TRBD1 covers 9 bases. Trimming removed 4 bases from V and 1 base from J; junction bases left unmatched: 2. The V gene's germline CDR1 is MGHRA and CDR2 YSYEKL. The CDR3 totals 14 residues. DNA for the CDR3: TGCGCCAGCAGCCTGACAGGGGGTTCCTACGAGCAGTACTTC. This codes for CASSLTGGSYEQYF.

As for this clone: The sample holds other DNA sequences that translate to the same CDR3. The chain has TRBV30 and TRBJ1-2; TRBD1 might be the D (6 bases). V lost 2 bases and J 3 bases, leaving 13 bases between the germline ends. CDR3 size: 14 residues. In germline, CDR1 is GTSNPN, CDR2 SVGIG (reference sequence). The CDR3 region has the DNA TGTGCCTGGAGTCCGCAGGGGCGCGACTATGGCTACACCTTC. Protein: CAWSPQGRDYGYTF.

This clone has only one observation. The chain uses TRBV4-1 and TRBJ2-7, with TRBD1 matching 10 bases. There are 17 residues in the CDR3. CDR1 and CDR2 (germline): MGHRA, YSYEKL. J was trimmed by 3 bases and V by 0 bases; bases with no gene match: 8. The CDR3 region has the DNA TGCGCCAGCAGCCAAGAAGGCGGGACAGGGGCCTTCTACGAGCAGTACTTC. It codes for CASSQEGGTGAFYEQYF.